This entry lists 16 T cell receptor beta chains sequenced from one sample in a study of T-cell memory formation after mild COVID-19. Via MiXCR, TCRdb re-called the 5' RACE reads, giving one row per CDR3 protein. The sample shows about 610,000 distinct CDR3 sequences, 15% to 20% of them seen only once. The specimen was PBMCs or a T cell subset sorted from them (not recorded which). The receptors stem from an adult woman who had mild COVID-19 (a few samples of this study predate the infection). Cell type and time point are not known.

About this clonotype: Since a much larger clone is just one base distant, this may be a read error. The chain uses TRBV12-3 or TRBV12-4 and TRBJ1-2; D is possibly TRBD1 (5 bases). This CDR3 contains 15 residues. The CDR3 spells CASSAGEARGYVYTF. CDR3 nucleotide sequence: TGTGCCAGCAGTGCCGGAGAGGCCCGGGGCTATGTCTACACCTTC.

This clonotype was seen at least ten times. The junction and the germline gene differ at one end; a read error may be behind it. The chain joins TRBV5-1 to TRBJ2-2; D perhaps matches TRBD1 (7 bases). The CDR3 sequence is 15 residues long. CDR1 is SGHRS and CDR2 is YFSETQ in the germline V gene. CDR3 residues: CASSSRQGGTGELFF. The CDR3 bases are TGTGCCAGCAGCTCTCGACAGGGAGGCACCGGGGAGCTGTTTTTT. Full variable domain (remainder filled in from reference TRBV5-1 and TRBJ2-2): KAGVTQTPRYLIKTRGQQVTLSCSPISGHRSVSWYQQTPGQGLQFLFEYFSETQRNKGNFPGRFSGRQFSNSRSEMNVSTLELGDSALYLCASSSRQGGTGELFFGEGSRLTVL.

The chain is built from TRBV12-2 and TRBJ2-5; the D call in the table, TRBD1, was not verified against the DNA. TRBV12-2 is a recognized pseudogene. The CDR3 totals 14 residues. CDR3 in amino acids: CASRFPTGGETQYF. In DNA form, the CDR3 reads TGTGCAAGTCGCTTCCCGACAGGTGGGGAGACCCAGTACTTC.

The chain uses TRBV7-2 and TRBJ1-2; D is ambiguous. Deletions cut 1 base from V and 8 bases from J, with 20 bases between. The germline V gene has CDR1 SGHTA and CDR2 FQGNSA. This CDR3 has 16 amino acids. The DNA of the CDR3 is TGTGCCAGCAGCTTAGACCTGTGGGATTATGGTTTGGGCTACACCTTC. Encoded protein: CASSLDLWDYGLGYTF.

The CDR3 nucleotides are TGTGCCAGCAGGGATGACAGGGGAGTAACTGGGGCCAACGTCCTGACTTTC. Protein: CASRDDRGVTGANVLTF. The chain carries TRBV12-3 or TRBV12-4 and TRBJ2-6; TRBD1 agrees at 8 bases. The J segment lost 2 bases and the V segment lost 6 bases, leaving 9 bases of the junction unmatched. The CDR3 has 17 amino acids.

This chain links TRBV11-2 with TRBJ2-2, with D possibly TRBD2 on 6 matching bases. The germline CDR1 and CDR2 sequences are SGHAT and FQNNGV. The length of the CDR3 is 16 residues. Trimming pared 5 bases from V and 5 bases from J, leaving 18 bases between. CDR3 bases: TGTGCCAGCAGCCAGTCGCCGGGACTTCATACCGGGGAGCTGTTTTTT. Translated: CASSQSPGLHTGELFF.

The table lists this clonotype with many counts. J is TRBJ2-7 and V is TRBV19; a possible D gene is TRBD2 (5 bases). CDR3 length equals 13 residues. Trimming cost V 6 bases and J 4 bases, with 13 bases left between them. Per the germline V gene, CDR1 is LNHDA and CDR2 is SQIVND (reference sequence). The CDR3 reads CASSTGTRYEQYF. CDR3 in DNA: TGTGCCAGTAGCACGGGAACACGATACGAGCAGTACTTC. Filled out from reference TRBV19 and TRBJ2-7, the complete variable domain reads DGGITQSPKYLFRKEGQNVTLSCEQNLNHDAMYWYRQDPGQGLRLIYYSQIVNDFQKGDIAEGYSVSREKKESFPLTVTSAQKNPTAFYLCASSTGTRYEQYFGPGTRLTVT.

In this sample, this clonotype turned up many times. This chain joins TRBV7-9 and TRBJ1-5; D unclear. Germline V gives CDR1 SEHNR, CDR2 FQNEAQ (reference sequence). The CDR3 consists of 11 residues. V shed 2 bases and J shed 7 bases, with 3 bases lying between them. The CDR3 region is CASSLKQPQHF. As DNA, the CDR3 is TGTGCCAGCAGCTTAAAGCAGCCCCAGCATTTT.

This clonotype has only a few counts. The chain has TRBV5-1 and TRBJ2-2, with D maybe TRBD1 (5 bases). The V end was cut by 1 base, the J end by 2 bases, with 9 bases between. The germline V gene has CDR1 SGHRS and CDR2 YFSETQ. The CDR3 has 15 amino acids. As DNA, the CDR3 is TGCGCCAGCAGCTTGCTTGGACACAACACCGGGGAGCTGTTTTTT. It encodes CASSLLGHNTGELFF.

This chain links TRBV12-3 or TRBV12-4 with TRBJ1-2; 9 positions match TRBD1. The V segment lost 6 bases and the J segment 9 bases; nucleotides outside the gene matches: 8. This CDR3 is 13 amino acids long. The CDR3 protein is CASRPTGGMRYTF. In DNA, the CDR3 is TGTGCCAGCAGGCCGACAGGGGGTATGCGCTACACCTTC.

For the CDR3, the DNA is TGTGCCTGGACCGCGCCGGTGGGCACTGAAGCTTTCTTT. Translated, it gives CAWTAPVGTEAFF. The rearrangement joins TRBV30 to TRBJ1-1; D unclear. Germline CDR1 reads GTSNPN; CDR2 reads SVGIG (reference sequence). Deletions cut 4 bases from V and 4 bases from J, with 13 bases between. CDR3 size: 13 residues. Looking up the rest from reference TRBV30 and TRBJ1-1 gives the full variable domain: SQTIHQWPATLVQPVGSPLSLECTVEGTSNPNLYWYRQAAGRGLQLLFYSVGIGQISSEVPQNLSASRPQDRQFILSSKKLLLSDSGFYLCAWTAPVGTEAFFGQGTRLTVV.

This clonotype was observed a handful of times. The chain combines TRBV2 with TRBJ2-6; possible D gene TRBD1, 5 bases. Germline loops: CDR1 SNHLY, CDR2 FYNNEI. The CDR3 covers 16 residues. The V gene lost 6 bases and the J gene lost 1 base, with 13 bases spanning the gap. The CDR3 loop is CASRSARASGANVLTF. The CDR3 DNA reads as TGTGCCAGCAGATCCGCCAGGGCGTCTGGGGCCAACGTCCTGACTTTC.

The J gene is TRBJ1-2, the V gene TRBV19; no reliable D call. The germline V gene has CDR1 LNHDA and CDR2 SQIVND (reference sequence). V lost 1 base to trimming and J lost 3 bases, with 9 bases between them. The CDR3 has 14 residues. The CDR3: CASSIGLNYYGYTF. CDR3 in DNA: TGTGCCAGTAGTATAGGACTGAACTACTATGGCTACACCTTC.

The chain uses TRBV20-1 and TRBJ1-5; tentatively, D is TRBD1 (5 bases). CDR1 DFQATT and CDR2 SNEGSKA come from the germline V gene (reference sequence). The CDR3 spans 14 residues. The germline V and J ends were trimmed by 1 base and 9 bases, with 16 bases remaining between them. Here the CDR3 DNA reads TGCAGTGCTAGAGTTCGGGACGGCGGGAGGCCCCAGCATTTT. Amino acids: CSARVRDGGRPQHF.

The rearrangement uses TRBV9 and TRBJ1-1; no clear D gene. CDR1 SGDLS and CDR2 YYNGEE come from the germline V gene. V shed 0 bases and J shed 1 base, with 10 bases lying between them. The CDR3 is 15 residues long. The CDR3 nucleotides read TGTGCCAGCAGCGTAGGAAGCAGTGGGAACACTGAAGCTTTCTTT. Translating gives CASSVGSSGNTEAFF.

The V and J genes are TRBV30 and TRBJ1-5, with D uncertain. There are 14 residues in the CDR3. Per germline, CDR1 GTSNPN and CDR2 SVGIG (reference sequence). V was shortened by 3 bases and J by 4 bases, with 13 bases between the two germline ends. Written as DNA, the CDR3 is TGTGCCTGGAGCTTAGGACGCCAGAATCAGCCCCAGCATTTT. It is translated as CAWSLGRQNQPQHF.